The source of this T cell receptor (beta chain) is a study of T cells in pancreatic ductal adenocarcinoma (dated by TCRdb to 2016 to 2017). A note on the overall study: Surgically resected pancreatic ductal adenocarcinoma specimens were analyzed for the quantity, spatial distribution, and characteristics of both suppressive cells and tumor-infiltrating CD8+ T cells, an effort aimed at clarifying the adaptive T-cell response occurring naturally.

The CDR3, from cysteine to phenylalanine, totals 14 residues. The only DNA kept is the CDR3, 42 bases in frame from the first base. CDR1 and CDR2, looked up from the germline V gene, are SGHAT and FQNNGV. V is cut by 5 bases and J by 5 bases, and the space between the germline ends is 16 bases. The paper as a whole reports these results and caveats: T-cell clonality did not differ significantly between tumor and blood, with mean clonality roughly 0.11 in tumors and 0.065 to 0.09 in blood. Since most pancreatic cancer patients present with inoperable disease, the resected cohort was skewed toward the minority of patients who had early-stage disease. Tumor versus blood clonality comparisons may be biased because tumors are enriched in CD45RO+ effector rather than naive T cells, biasing toward lower diversity. Blood samples had more total productive templates and 7 to 10-fold more unique clonotypes than tumor samples.

A remark on this clone: The antigen this receptor binds is unknown. Base-call qualities are not available, and no considerably larger clone is one nucleotide away.

TCR beta CDR3 regions were amplified from genomic DNA using the immunoSEQ hsTCRB kit. An Illumina HiSeq system was used to carry out high-throughput TRB CDR3 sequencing. The study's own analysis went as follows. The immunoSEQ software was used to analyze sequencing reads, and nonproductive sequences containing premature stops or frame-shifts were removed. To calculate repertoire clonality, Shannon entropy was normalized by log2 of the number of unique productive sequences, and that value was subtracted from one. The table was pulled from immuneACCESS by TCRdb, which kept in-frame rearrangements only. Such tables lose some clones; where checked, under half of the loss comes from unresolved V genes, and the rest has no known cause. That table supplies the V and J calls and clone size; D and trimming were determined from the DNA. In this sample the table shows about 98,000 clones, roughly 96% of which occur a single time. The ten biggest clones cover 2.5% to 3.5% of the sample.

The pancreatic ductal adenocarcinoma patients who were selected had gone through surgery without receiving any neoadjuvant therapy. Peripheral blood was collected in heparin tubes, from which PBMCs were isolated by histopaque density gradient and cryopreserved in about 10% DMSO. The DNeasy Blood and Tissue Kit, with Proteinase K and RNase treatment, was used to extract genomic DNA from more than five PBMC specimens and nine or ten flash-frozen tumor specimens. The chain joins TRBV11-2 to TRBJ2-7, and the D gene may be TRBD1, 6 bases matching. This TCR was sampled from a human donor with pancreatic ductal adenocarcinoma. The sequenced sample was PBMCs. The DNA sequence reads TGTGCCAGCAGCATCGGACAGACCTTCCACGAGCAGTACTTC. This codes for CASSIGQTFHEQYF.